A selection of T cell receptor beta chains follows, all from one sample in a study of cytomegalovirus exposure and HLA in healthy donors. This table comes from immunoSEQ multiplex PCR, and its TCRdb copy is limited to in-frame clones, with some not included. The sample yields about 150,000 clones, around 80% seen once. Sequencing input: PBMCs. Receptors originate from a boy aged 2 to 9 in good health and CMV-seronegative. The CDR3 runs from the conserved cysteine through the conserved F or W. The D gene is left open where the match is weak. Only part of the rows carry a size: once, few, many, or a class if the clone is expanded.

J gene	clone size	V gene	D gene	CDR3 DNA	CDR3 protein
TRBJ2-7	-	TRBV9	TRBD2	TGTGCCAGCAGCGGAAACTCTAGCGGGAGGGCCGAGCAGTACTTC	CASSGNSSGRAEQYF
TRBJ2-3	-	TRBV19	TRBD2	TGTGCCAGTAGTATACGGACTAGCGGGGGGGCCAAAGATACGCAGTATTTT	CASSIRTSGGAKDTQYF
TRBJ2-3	-	TRBV7-9	TRBD1	TGTGCCAGCAGCTTAACCCGGACAGGGGTTCGGGGTTTGGATACGCAGTATTTT	CASSLTRTGVRGLDTQYF
TRBJ2-1	-	TRBV30	TRBD2	TGTGCCTGGAGTGGGGGCGGGAGTCGGAATGAGCAGTTCTTC	CAWSGGGSRNEQFF
TRBJ1-1	-	TRBV2	TRBD1	TGTGCCAGCAGGGGAGACAGGGACACTGAAGCTTTCTTT	CASRGDRDTEAFF
TRBJ1-2	-	TRBV5-1	-	TGCGCCAGCAGCCCCAGGGACTATGGCTACACCTTC	CASSPRDYGYTF
TRBJ1-1	-	TRBV6-1	TRBD1	TGTGCCAGCAGATCCAACCGGGACAGAAACACTGAAGCTTTCTTT	CASRSNRDRNTEAFF
TRBJ1-5	-	TRBV4-2	-	TGTGCCAGCAGCCAAGGTACGGGTCAGCCCCAGCATTTT	CASSQGTGQPQHF
TRBJ2-1	-	TRBV27	TRBD2	TGTGCCAGCAGTTTGACTAGCGGGACACCCTACAATGAGCAGTTCTTC	CASSLTSGTPYNEQFF
TRBJ2-4	-	TRBV27	TRBD1	TGTGCCAGCAGGGGGACAGGGGGGTTTTCCAAAAACATTCAGTACTTC	CASRGTGGFSKNIQYF
TRBJ1-1	-	TRBV6-5	-	TGTGCCAGCAGTTACGGAGGGGAGGGGAGGACTGAAGCTTTCTTT	CASSYGGEGRTEAFF
TRBJ1-1	-	TRBV5-4	-	TGTGCCAGCAGCTCCCCGGGACAAATATCTGAAGCTTTCTTT	CASSSPGQISEAFF
TRBJ1-1	-	TRBV5-1	TRBD1	TGCGCCAGCAGCCCCGGGACAGGGGGCTGGGACACTGAAGCTTTCTTT	CASSPGTGGWDTEAFF
TRBJ2-7	-	TRBV6-5	-	TGTGCCAGCAGTTCGTCAGGGTCCTACGAGCAGTACTTC	CASSSSGSYEQYF
TRBJ1-2	-	TRBV30	-	TGTGCCTGGAGTGTATTTCTTCATGGCTACACCTTC	CAWSVFLHGYTF
TRBJ1-1	-	TRBV13	-	TGTGCCAGCAGCTTAGTAGGCCAGGGACTCATGAACACTGAAGCTTTCTTT	CASSLVGQGLMNTEAFF
TRBJ2-7	-	TRBV5-1	TRBD1	TGCGCCAGCAGCTTTAGTGGGACAGTCCACGAGCAGTACTTC	CASSFSGTVHEQYF
TRBJ2-2	-	TRBV5-1	TRBD1	TGCGCCAGCAGCCGGGACAGTCTCACCGGGGAGCTGTTTTTT	CASSRDSLTGELFF
TRBJ1-4	-	TRBV7-9	-	TGTGCCAGCAGCTTAGAAGGGGGACAAGGTGAAAAACTGTTTTTT	CASSLEGGQGEKLFF
TRBJ2-3	-	TRBV6-1	-	TGTGCCAGCAGTGAGGGCAGGGTAAGCACAGATACGCAGTATTTT	CASSEGRVSTDTQYF
TRBJ1-4	few	TRBV6-5	-	TGTGCCAGCAGCAGGGGAGATGAAAAACTGTTTTTT	CASSRGDEKLFF